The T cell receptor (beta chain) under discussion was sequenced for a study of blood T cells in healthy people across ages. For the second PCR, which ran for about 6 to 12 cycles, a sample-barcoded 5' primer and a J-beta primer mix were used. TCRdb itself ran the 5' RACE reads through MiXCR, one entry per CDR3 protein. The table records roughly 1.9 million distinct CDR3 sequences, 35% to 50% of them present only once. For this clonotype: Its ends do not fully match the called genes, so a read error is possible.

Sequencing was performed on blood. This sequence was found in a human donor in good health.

The chain's CDR3 is CASSRIRRSSYDEQFF. CDR3 DNA sequence: TGTGCCAGCAGCCGAATCAGGCGAAGCTCCTACGATGAGCAGTTCTTC. This chain connects TRBV7-2 to TRBJ2-1; D call uncertain. Germline lookup yields CDR1 SGHTA and CDR2 FQGNSA. The CDR3 has 16 amino acids.